This record covers a single TCR beta chain. Measured with immunoSEQ multiplex PCR; TCRdb has only the in-frame clones, and not every one. The sample holds under 85,000 clones, over 85% seen once. CDR3 length: 17 amino acids. V gave up 0 bases and J gave up 3 bases, with 17 bases separating them. The germline V gene encodes CDR1 MGHRA and CDR2 YSYEKL. The data were obtained in a study of T cell changes during pregnancy in multiple sclerosis. The TCR was taken from a female donor with multiple sclerosis, enrolled in a pregnancy study. The V and J genes are TRBV4-1 and TRBJ1-2; D is ambiguous. Sequenced here: CD4+ T cells from peripheral blood mononuclear cells, sampled before pregnancy. DNA for the CDR3: TGCGCCAGCAGCCAAGATTGGAGCAGAGGAAGTTACTATGGCTACACCTTC. This codes for CASSQDWSRGSYYGYTF.